These 26 T cell receptor beta chains were all obtained from the same sample, sequenced in a study of shared clonotypes between healthy human individuals. Sequencing used immunoSEQ multiplex PCR; TCRdb keeps in-frame clones, though not all of them. The data show fewer than 650,000 clones, about three quarters seen once. The sequenced material came from PBMCs. The source of these receptors is a woman between 40 and 50 years old in good health. Some clones in this sample may be carry-over from other donors' samples.

The V call is TRBV19, the J call TRBJ1-5, with D possibly being TRBD1 (6 bases). Trimming pared 3 bases from V and 5 bases from J, leaving 29 bases between. This CDR3 contains 20 residues. Germline lookup yields CDR1 LNHDA and CDR2 SQIVND (reference sequence). This CDR3 reads CASSIWPWTVESGRDQPQHF. CDR3 coding DNA: TGTGCCAGTAGTATCTGGCCCTGGACAGTTGAGTCCGGGCGGGATCAGCCCCAGCATTTT.

This rearrangement joins TRBV27 to TRBJ1-1; TRBD1 aligns across 8 bases. The V segment lost 5 bases and the J segment 4 bases; nucleotides outside the gene matches: 18. This CDR3 is built from 18 residues. Germline V CDR1 and CDR2: MNHEY, SMNVEV (reference sequence). The chain's CDR3 is CASSPLQVRGRVGTEAFF. CDR3 coding DNA: TGTGCCAGCAGTCCCCTCCAAGTCAGGGGGCGAGTCGGCACTGAAGCTTTCTTT.

With respect to this clone: This may be a read error: a much more frequent sequence differs by one nucleotide. Other DNA sequences within the sample encode an identical CDR3. This sequence joins TRBV29-1 and TRBJ1-5, with 8 bases aligning to TRBD1. There are 14 residues in the CDR3. Germline V CDR1 and CDR2: SQVTM, ANQGSEA. CDR3: CSVAFGQGNQPQHF. CDR3 DNA sequence: TGCAGCGTTGCGTTTGGACAGGGCAATCAACCCCAGCATTTT.

The chain is built from TRBV19 and TRBJ2-3; 10 positions agree with TRBD1. Germline values: CDR1 LNHDA, CDR2 SQIVND (reference sequence). The CDR3 is 18 amino acids. V trimming: 1 base; J trimming: 2 bases; junction bases outside the gene matches: 9. This CDR3 is CASSIALGGTGDTDTQYF. CDR3 DNA: TGTGCCAGTAGTATAGCTCTCGGCGGGACAGGGGACACAGATACGCAGTATTTT.

This sequence joins TRBV29-1 and TRBJ2-1, with TRBD2 matching 9 bases. With 4 bases clipped from V and 0 bases from J, the junction kept 4 bases outside the gene matches. This CDR3 contains 15 residues. CDR1 is SQVTM and CDR2 is ANQGSEA in the germline V gene. Here the CDR3 DNA reads TGCAGCGTTGCCGGGACTAGCCCCTCCTACAATGAGCAGTTCTTC. This sequence encodes CSVAGTSPSYNEQFF.

CDR3 sequence (DNA): TGTGCCAGCAGCCCCGGCGGGGGGGGGTATGGCTACACCTTC. Encoded protein: CASSPGGGGYGYTF. The chain links TRBV4-2 to TRBJ1-2; D is perhaps TRBD1 (5 bases). This CDR3 is built from 14 residues. Germline V gene sequence: CDR1 LGHNA, CDR2 YNFKEQ. V lost 4 bases, J lost 5 bases, and 14 bases lay in between.

The rearrangement uses TRBV28 and TRBJ2-1; D uncertain. The CDR3 sequence is 14 residues long. Trimming took 3 bases from V and 4 from J, leaving 10 bases between them. Germline CDR1 is MDHEN and CDR2 is SYDVKM. The CDR3 sequence: CASSLILGYNEQFF. The CDR3 region has the DNA TGTGCCAGCAGTTTGATTCTTGGATACAATGAGCAGTTCTTC.

A word on this clone: A much larger clone lies a single base off, so this may be a read error. Other DNA variants within this sample encode the same CDR3. The chain uses TRBV5-4 and TRBJ1-1; D is possibly TRBD1 (6 bases). CDR1 and CDR2 (germline): SGHNT, YYREEE (reference sequence). The CDR3 spans 14 residues. The CDR3 coding sequence is TGTGCTAGCAGCTTGGGGGGGCGGAACACTGAAGCTTTCTTT. Its translation is CASSLGGRNTEAFF.

A remark on this clone: This likely traces to a read error, being one base from a far larger clone. The chain links TRBV10-3 to TRBJ1-3; possible D gene TRBD1, 5 bases. This CDR3 contains 14 residues. The germline V gene has CDR1 ENHRY and CDR2 SYGVKD. The CDR3: CAISEAGSGNTVYF. For the CDR3, the DNA is TGTGCCATCAGTGAGGCAGGGTCTGGAAACACCGTATATTTT.

The rearrangement uses TRBV15 and TRBJ1-1; possibly TRBD1 for D (6 bases). Per the germline V gene, CDR1 is LNHNV and CDR2 is YYDKDF (reference sequence). The CDR3 has 13 amino acids. V was cut by 0 bases and J by 6 bases, with 8 bases left in between. This chain's CDR3 is CATSRDGGSEAFF. The CDR3 DNA is TGTGCCACCAGCAGAGATGGGGGCTCTGAAGCTTTCTTT.

This clone was recorded many times. V and J are TRBV6-1 and TRBJ2-7; 8 positions agree with TRBD1. V lost 8 bases and J lost 2; bases outside the gene matches: 11. CDR1 is MNHNS and CDR2 is SASEGT in the germline V gene. The length of the CDR3 is 15 residues. CDR3 loop: CASRDPGQDTYEQYF. DNA of the CDR3: TGTGCCAGCCGAGATCCGGGACAGGACACCTACGAGCAGTACTTC.

Only one count was recorded for this clone. Other DNA sequences in this sample translate to the same CDR3. V usage is TRBV6-1 and J usage is TRBJ2-7; D possibly uses TRBD1 or TRBD2 (6 bases each). The V end was cut by 7 bases, the J end by 6 bases, with 22 bases between. CDR3 length: 15 residues. Germline values: CDR1 MNHNS, CDR2 SASEGT. The CDR3 here is CASTLQGGGQGEQYF. Here the CDR3 DNA reads TGTGCCAGCACGCTACAGGGAGGTGGCCAGGGCGAGCAGTACTTC.

The chain combines TRBV15 with TRBJ2-7; either TRBD1 or TRBD2 may supply D (5 bases each). Germline lookup yields CDR1 LNHNV and CDR2 YYDKDF (reference sequence). The length of the CDR3 is 15 residues. Trimming pared 1 base from V and 4 bases from J, leaving 14 bases between. CDR3 in amino acids: CATSRALGELYEQYF. The DNA for the CDR3 is TGTGCCACCAGCAGAGCCCTAGGGGAGTTGTACGAGCAGTACTTC.

The rearrangement links TRBV19 to TRBJ1-1, with D maybe TRBD1 (5 bases). CDR1 LNHDA and CDR2 SQIVND come from the germline V gene (reference sequence). The length of the CDR3 is 13 residues. V lost 9 bases to trimming and J lost 1 base, with 12 bases between them. The CDR3, as DNA: TGTGCCAGCGCCGGGACTTCGAACACTGAAGCTTTCTTT. This codes for CASAGTSNTEAFF.

The J gene is TRBJ1-1, the V gene TRBV10-3; 8 positions match TRBD1. The germline gives CDR1 ENHRY, CDR2 SYGVKD. The CDR3 contains 14 residues. V trimming: 2 bases; J trimming: 4 bases; junction bases outside the gene matches: 3. DNA of the CDR3: TGTGCCATCAGTGAGATCGGGACAGGCACTGAAGCTTTCTTT. It encodes CAISEIGTGTEAFF.

This clone occurred once. V is TRBV30 and J is TRBJ2-2; the D gene is possibly TRBD2 (5 bases). Per germline, CDR1 GTSNPN and CDR2 SVGIG (reference sequence). V was clipped by 5 bases and J by 6 bases, with 13 bases between them. This CDR3 has 13 residues. The CDR3: CAWVNTSPGELFF. DNA of the CDR3: TGTGCCTGGGTAAACACTAGTCCCGGGGAGCTGTTTTTT.

This clone was detected a few times. This chain uses TRBV6-1 with TRBJ1-3, with TRBD1 as a possible D gene (6 bases). The V end was cut by 2 bases, the J end by 4 bases, with 15 bases between. Germline-derived CDR1 and CDR2 are MNHNS and SASEGT. This CDR3 has 16 amino acids. CDR3 region: CASSEQPRGVGNTIYF. The DNA for the CDR3 is TGTGCCAGCAGTGAACAACCCAGGGGTGTGGGAAACACCATATATTTT.

CDR3 sequence reads: CASSSGLGYEQYF. The CDR3 DNA reads as TGTGCCAGTAGCTCGGGTCTCGGCTACGAGCAGTACTTC. The chain uses TRBV6-5 and TRBJ2-7; D call uncertain. Germline V CDR1 and CDR2: MNHEY, SVGAGI. Trimming took 9 bases from V and 3 from J, leaving 15 bases between them. The CDR3 is 13 amino acids.

The chain combines TRBV5-4 with TRBJ2-4, with D tentatively TRBD1 or TRBD2 (5 bases each). This CDR3 has 14 amino acids. V lost 3 bases, J lost 4 bases, and 11 bases lay in between. Germline-derived CDR1 and CDR2 are SGHNT and YYREEE (reference sequence). The CDR3 region is CASSSGREKNIQYF. The CDR3 DNA reads TGTGCCAGCAGCTCGGGACGGGAAAAAAACATTCAGTACTTC. Variable domain in full (rest from reference TRBV5-4 and TRBJ2-4): ETGVTQSPTHLIKTRGQQVTLRCSSQSGHNTVSWYQQALGQGPQFIFQYYREEENGRGNFPPRFSGLQFPNYSSELNVNALELDDSALYLCASSSGREKNIQYFGAGTRLSVL.

The chain uses TRBV7-3 and TRBJ2-2; TRBD1 matches at 8 bases. This CDR3 comprises 18 residues. The junction had 7 bases not matched to a gene; V was cut back by 1 base and J by 0 bases. Germline V gene data show CDR1 as SGHTA and CDR2 as FQGTGA. The CDR3 loop reads CASSLRATGASNTGELFF. The CDR3 DNA follows: TGTGCCAGCAGCTTAAGAGCGACAGGGGCCTCGAACACCGGGGAGCTGTTTTTT.

Of note for this clone: A much more abundant neighbour one base away suggests this may be a read error. This sequence joins TRBV4-2 and TRBJ1-1, with no clear D. V was pared by 5 bases and J by 0 bases, with 7 bases between. Germline values: CDR1 LGHNA, CDR2 YNFKEQ. This CDR3 region has 13 residues. DNA of the CDR3: TGTGCCAGCAGCTTAGACATGAACACTGAAGCTTTCTTT. It translates to CASSLDMNTEAFF.

As concerns this clone: Other DNA sequences from this sample encode an identical CDR3 as well. The chain recombines TRBV30 with TRBJ1-5; D unresolved. This CDR3 has 13 amino acids. Per germline, CDR1 GTSNPN and CDR2 SVGIG (reference sequence). V was trimmed by 0 bases and J by 4 bases, leaving 7 bases between them. The CDR3 sequence is CAWSVKGNQPQHF. The CDR3 nucleotides are TGTGCCTGGAGTGTGAAGGGAAATCAGCCCCAGCATTTT.

Comment on this clone: The junction departs from germline at one end; a sequencing error may be responsible. V gene TRBV7-7 combines with J gene TRBJ2-7; tentatively, D is TRBD2 (6 bases). Germline V gene data show CDR1 as SSHAT and CDR2 as FNYEAQ (reference sequence). The CDR3 runs to 14 residues. CDR3 loop: CASSPGESPPEQYF. The DNA of the CDR3 is TGTGCTAGCAGCCCGGGGGAGTCCCCTCCCGAGCAGTACTTC.

V usage is TRBV10-1 and J usage is TRBJ1-2, with D tentatively TRBD1 (5 bases). V shed 7 bases and J shed 11 bases, with 20 bases lying between them. Germline CDR1 is WNHNN and CDR2 is SYGVQD (reference sequence). The CDR3 consists of 13 residues. The CDR3 here is CASKPGSRLGYTF. In DNA, the CDR3 is TGCGCCAGCAAACCAGGGAGCCGACTTGGATACACCTTC.

This CDR3 reads CATSRDVWTGQETQYF. The CDR3 bases are TGTGCCACCAGCAGAGATGTCTGGACAGGACAAGAGACCCAGTACTTC. The rearrangement joins TRBV15 to TRBJ2-5; TRBD1 aligns across 7 bases. The CDR3 contains 16 residues. CDR1 LNHNV and CDR2 YYDKDF come from the germline V gene (reference sequence). V lost 0 bases, J lost 2 bases, and 6 bases stayed unmatched.

The chain links TRBV5-1 to TRBJ2-1, with 11 positions matching TRBD2. The J segment lost 1 base and the V segment lost 1 base, leaving 7 bases of the junction unmatched. The CDR3 covers 18 residues. CDR1 and CDR2 (germline): SGHRS, YFSETQ. Here the CDR3 reads CASSLSGLAGGSYNEQFF. DNA for the CDR3: TGCGCCAGCAGCTTGTCGGGCCTAGCGGGAGGTTCCTACAATGAGCAGTTCTTC. Full variable domain (missing parts from reference TRBV5-1 and TRBJ2-1): KAGVTQTPRYLIKTRGQQVTLSCSPISGHRSVSWYQQTPGQGLQFLFEYFSETQRNKGNFPGRFSGRQFSNSRSEMNVSTLELGDSALYLCASSLSGLAGGSYNEQFFGPGTRLTVL.